The rows below give T cell receptor beta chains drawn from one sample of a study of shared clonotypes between healthy human individuals. Profiling relied on immunoSEQ multiplex PCR, and the TCRdb table lists in-frame clones only, not all of them. The table has millions of clones, over 90% seen once. Source material: naive CD4+ T cells from PBMCs. The receptors were sampled from a man aged 18 to 29 in good health. Some clones in this sample may be carry-over from other donors' samples. CDR3s include the opening cysteine and the closing phenylalanine or tryptophan. The D gene is left open where the match is weak. Size is omitted from some rows. Given values are once, few, many or a class for expanded clones.

v_call	d_call	clone_size	j_call	cdr3_aa	cdr3_nt
TRBV4-1	-	-	TRBJ2-7	CASSQQGLDEQYF	TGCGCCAGCAGCCAACAGGGTTTGGACGAGCAGTACTTC
TRBV5-1	-	-	TRBJ2-6	CASGRGGANVLTF	TGCGCCAGCGGACGTGGAGGGGCCAACGTCCTGACTTTC
TRBV6-6	-	-	TRBJ2-5	CASLRGGGETQYF	TGTGCCAGCTTACGGGGAGGCGGGGAGACCCAGTACTTC
TRBV19	-	-	TRBJ2-1	CASSTPGGTYNEQFF	TGTGCCAGTAGTACTCCCGGGGGAACCTACAATGAGCAGTTCTTC
TRBV7-9	-	-	TRBJ2-2	CASSLGRNTGELFF	TGTGCCAGCAGCTTAGGGCGGAACACCGGGGAGCTGTTTTTT
TRBV6-6	-	few	TRBJ1-5	CASSLRTDLQPQHF	TGTGCCAGCAGTCTGAGGACAGATCTTCAGCCCCAGCATTTT
TRBV2	-	-	TRBJ1-1	CASSAVTANTEAFF	TGTGCCAGCAGTGCTGTGACGGCGAACACTGAAGCTTTCTTT
TRBV7-2	TRBD1	-	TRBJ2-5	CASSSGQGKYAETQYF	TGTGCCAGCAGCTCCGGACAGGGGAAGTATGCGGAGACCCAGTACTTC
TRBV6-6	TRBD2	-	TRBJ2-1	CASSFRAGGQGNEQFF	TGTGCCAGCAGCTTCCGAGCGGGAGGGCAGGGCAATGAGCAGTTCTTC
TRBV5-1	-	once	TRBJ2-6	CASSSQTTGSGANVLTF	TGCGCCAGCAGCTCCCAAACTACAGGCTCTGGGGCCAACGTCCTGACTTTC
TRBV18	-	-	TRBJ2-4	CASSPSAIAKNIQYF	TGTGCCAGCTCACCATCTGCCATAGCCAAAAACATTCAGTACTTC
TRBV28	TRBD1	-	TRBJ1-2	CASTLGGQGVMSGYTF	TGTGCCAGCACCTTAGGGGGACAGGGGGTTATGTCGGGCTACACCTTC
TRBV30	-	once	TRBJ1-2	CAWRPSGAGGYTF	TGTGCCTGGAGACCCTCAGGCGCAGGAGGCTACACCTTC
TRBV9	-	-	TRBJ2-5	CASSSSPAQETQYF	TGTGCCAGCAGTTCGAGCCCCGCCCAAGAGACCCAGTACTTC
TRBV5-4	TRBD2	-	TRBJ2-7	CASSFPSGGSYEQYF	TGTGCCAGCAGCTTTCCATCCGGGGGGTCCTACGAGCAGTACTTC
TRBV1	-	-	TRBJ2-7	CTSSPLQLVAKYYEQYF	TGCACCAGCAGCCCGCTGCAGCTGGTAGCAAAGTACTACGAGCAGTACTTC
TRBV14	-	-	TRBJ2-5	CASSLVPVPSAGTQYF	TGTGCCAGCAGTCTGGTCCCGGTCCCGTCCGCGGGGACCCAGTACTTC
TRBV7-3	-	-	TRBJ2-6	CASSSQPTGTGANVLTF	TGTGCCAGCAGCTCCCAACCCACAGGGACTGGGGCCAACGTCCTGACTTTC
TRBV9	-	-	TRBJ1-1	CASSPQEWGSAFF	TGTGCCAGCAGTCCTCAGGAGTGGGGCTCAGCTTTCTTT
TRBV28	-	-	TRBJ2-5	CASSPPGTRGGETQYF	TGTGCCAGCAGTCCCCCCGGGACAAGGGGGGGGGAGACCCAGTACTTC
TRBV9	-	-	TRBJ1-4	CASSVGGLLGEKLFF	TGTGCCAGCAGCGTTGGGGGTCTCCTCGGGGAAAAACTGTTTTTT